One and the same sample provided the 24 T cell receptor beta chains below, sequenced in a study of shared clonotypes between healthy human individuals. Selected positively for CCR7 and CD45RO-negative, naive CD8 cells excluded terminally differentiated effector memory CD45RA+ cells. The method was immunoSEQ multiplex PCR; TCRdb's version includes in-frame clones alone and lacks a portion of them. Here the sample spans roughly 2,000,000 clones, roughly 93% being singletons. The specimen sequenced was naive CD8+ T cells from PBMCs. The receptors shown here come from a man younger than 30 in good health. Some clones in this sample may be carry-over from other donors' samples.

The chain is built from TRBV27 and TRBJ1-1, with TRBD1 matching 8 bases. CDR1 and CDR2 from the germline V gene are MNHEY and SMNVEV (reference sequence). V lost 6 bases, J lost 10 bases, and 7 bases stayed unmatched. The CDR3 runs 12 residues. CDR3 bases: TGTGCCAGCAGCCCAGGGGGCTTAGTAGCTTTCTTT. It encodes CASSPGGLVAFF.

The rearrangement links TRBV28 to TRBJ1-5; D uncertain. The CDR3 contains 15 residues. CDR1 and CDR2 (germline): MDHEN, SYDVKM. Trimming took 2 bases from V and 1 from J, leaving 9 bases between them. For the CDR3, the DNA is TGTGCCAGCAGTTTACACAGATACAGCAATCAGCCCCAGCATTTT. Translated: CASSLHRYSNQPQHF.

The J gene is TRBJ1-2, the V gene TRBV9; 7 bases are a match to TRBD1. The V segment lost 3 bases and the J segment 4 bases; nucleotides outside the gene matches: 12. Germline loops: CDR1 SGDLS, CDR2 YYNGEE. The CDR3 length is 16 residues. CDR3 residues: CASSEGDRSPLYGYTF. The CDR3 DNA is TGTGCCAGCAGCGAGGGGGACAGATCCCCACTCTATGGCTACACCTTC.

This chain connects TRBV21-1 to TRBJ2-5; TRBD2 is taken as the D call from the table, unchecked against the DNA. TRBV21-1 is an annotated pseudogene. The CDR3 extends over 14 amino acids. CDR3 residues: CASSKGRSPETQYF. The CDR3 DNA sequence: TGTGCCAGCAGCAAAGGTCGGAGCCCCGAGACCCAGTACTTC.

The rearrangement links TRBV7-9 to TRBJ2-1; D could derive from TRBD1 or TRBD2 (5 bases each). The CDR3 consists of 14 residues. V lost 5 bases, J lost 5 bases, and 13 bases lay in between. Germline V gives CDR1 SEHNR, CDR2 FQNEAQ (reference sequence). The CDR3 is CASSDRDLHNEQFF. The CDR3 DNA is TGTGCCAGCAGCGACCGGGACCTACACAATGAGCAGTTCTTC.

This chain joins TRBV27 and TRBJ2-1; D gene unclear. V was cut by 6 bases and J by 4 bases, with 10 bases left in between. CDR3 length equals 13 residues. Germline CDR1 reads MNHEY; CDR2 reads SMNVEV (reference sequence). The CDR3: CASSVVSYNEQFF. CDR3 nucleotide sequence: TGTGCCAGCAGCGTCGTGAGTTACAATGAGCAGTTCTTC.

Of note for this clone: Other DNA sequences in the sample encode the same CDR3. The V and J genes are TRBV27 and TRBJ2-7; possibly TRBD1 for D (6 bases). Germline CDR1 MNHEY, CDR2 SMNVEV (reference sequence). This CDR3 has 13 residues. The V end was cut by 4 bases, the J end by 1 base, with 8 bases between. Here the CDR3 DNA reads TGTGCCAGCAGTTACAGGGATTCCTACGAGCAGTACTTC. Translating it yields CASSYRDSYEQYF.

This chain links TRBV4-1 with TRBJ2-5, with 7 positions matching TRBD1. The CDR3 is 14 amino acids. Germline V gene sequence: CDR1 MGHRA, CDR2 YSYEKL. The junction had 3 bases not matched to a gene; V was cut back by 1 base and J by 4 bases. CDR3 DNA sequence: TGCGCCAGCAGCCAAGGGGGACAGCGAGAGACCCAGTACTTC. It encodes CASSQGGQRETQYF.

The DNA of the CDR3 is TGTGCCAGCAGGGGGATTGGCTACGAGCAGTACTTC. Protein product: CASRGIGYEQYF. The chain recombines TRBV6-1 with TRBJ2-7; D ambiguous. The CDR3 is made up of 12 amino acids. Germline loops: CDR1 MNHNS, CDR2 SASEGT. V lost 6 bases to trimming and J lost 3 bases, with 9 bases between them.

As to this clone: Other DNA sequences in the sample encode the same CDR3. V and J are TRBV29-1 and TRBJ2-2; a possible D gene is TRBD1 (6 bases). Trimming pared 6 bases from V and 4 bases from J, leaving 9 bases between. Germline V lookup: CDR1 SQVTM, CDR2 ANQGSEA. This CDR3 spans 12 amino acids. This CDR3 reads CSVVRGTGELFF. The CDR3 DNA reads TGCAGCGTCGTCAGGGGCACCGGGGAGCTGTTTTTT.

This clone was recorded only once. J is TRBJ1-3 and V is TRBV6-5, with TRBD1 matching over 9 bases. This CDR3 spans 15 amino acids. J gave up 4 bases and V 5 bases, and 6 bases lay outside the gene matches. Germline V CDR1 and CDR2: MNHEY, SVGAGI. The CDR3 nucleotides are TGTGCCAGCAGTGTGACAGGGGGATTAGGAAACACCATATATTTT. It encodes CASSVTGGLGNTIYF.

The CDR3 bases are TGTGCCAGCAGCTTAAGCGGGGTGTATCAGCCCCAGCATTTT. The encoded protein is CASSLSGVYQPQHF. The chain links TRBV7-9 to TRBJ1-5; D ambiguous. The germline V gene encodes CDR1 SEHNR and CDR2 FQNEAQ (reference sequence). V was clipped by 2 bases and J by 5 bases, with 10 bases between them. The CDR3 contains 14 residues.

On this clone itself: The sample contains more than one DNA sequence encoding this CDR3. The CDR3 spells CASRDRGYGYTF. CDR3 coding DNA: TGTGCCAGCAGAGACAGGGGCTATGGCTACACCTTC. The chain uses TRBV28 and TRBJ1-2, with 8 bases identical to TRBD1. This CDR3 is 12 amino acids long. J gave up 4 bases and V 6 bases, and 1 base lay outside the gene matches. CDR1 MDHEN and CDR2 SYDVKM come from the germline V gene.

J is TRBJ2-5 and V is TRBV19, with D perhaps given as TRBD1 or TRBD2 (5 bases each). The V end was cut by 6 bases, the J end by 4 bases, with 12 bases between. The germline gives CDR1 LNHDA, CDR2 SQIVND (reference sequence). The CDR3 runs 13 residues. The CDR3 sequence is CASSHGTIETQYF. The DNA of the CDR3 is TGTGCCAGTAGCCATGGGACCATAGAGACCCAGTACTTC.

The chain has TRBV9 and TRBJ1-1; 8 bases map to TRBD1. Per germline, CDR1 SGDLS and CDR2 YYNGEE. The CDR3 has 14 amino acids. V shed 2 bases and J 8 bases; nucleotides not matched to a gene: 8. In DNA, the CDR3 is TGTGCCAGCAGCGTGTCGGGGGGGACAGGAGAAGCTTTCTTT. It is translated as CASSVSGGTGEAFF. The variable domain in full, with the rest retrieved from reference TRBV9 and TRBJ1-1, is DSGVTQTPKHLITATGQRVTLRCSPRSGDLSVYWYQQSLDQGLQFLIQYYNGEERAKGNILERFSAQQFPDLHSELNLSSLELGDSALYFCASSVSGGTGEAFFGQGTRLTVV.

Remarks on this clone: Additional DNA sequences in this sample encode the identical CDR3. The rearrangement links TRBV7-3 to TRBJ2-2; the D is unclear. V gave up 1 base and J gave up 7 bases, with 4 bases separating them. The CDR3 loop spans 12 amino acids. CDR1 is SGHTA and CDR2 is FQGTGA in the germline V gene. The CDR3 spells CASSLSGGELFF. For the CDR3, the DNA is TGTGCCAGCAGCTTAAGTGGCGGGGAGCTGTTTTTT.

The rearrangement links TRBV7-9 to TRBJ1-2; D may be TRBD1 (5 bases). The V end lost 2 bases, the J end lost 2 bases, and 21 bases lay between the germline ends. CDR3 length equals 18 residues. Germline V gene lookup returns CDR1 SEHNR and CDR2 FQNEAQ (reference sequence). The CDR3: CASSLSYGARKGNYGYTF. Here the CDR3 DNA reads TGTGCCAGCAGCTTATCCTACGGGGCCCGTAAGGGGAACTATGGCTACACCTTC.

The chain couples TRBV9 to TRBJ2-5; a weak D match, TRBD1 (5 bases). The J call could be wrong; TRBJ2-7 is a better fit for the DNA end. The V gene's germline CDR1 is SGDLS and CDR2 YYNGEE. The CDR3 consists of 15 residues. CDR3 loop: CASSPGISISYEQYF. The DNA of the CDR3 is TGTGCCAGCAGCCCAGGGATCTCAATCTCCTACGAGCAGTACTTC.

J is TRBJ1-5 and V is TRBV5-5, with 10 bases that match TRBD1. Trimming cost V 5 bases and J 6 bases; bases outside gene matches: 17. This CDR3 spans 18 amino acids. The germline gives CDR1 SGHKS, CDR2 YYEKEE (reference sequence). The CDR3 coding sequence is TGTGCCAGCAGTAAAGCCCGACCGGGACAGGGGCCCGCTCAGCCCCAGCATTTT. Protein sequence: CASSKARPGQGPAQPQHF.

The chain employs TRBV6-1 and TRBJ2-7; the match to TRBD2 covers 10 bases. Germline loops: CDR1 MNHNS, CDR2 SASEGT. V lost 3 bases and J lost 2; bases outside the gene matches: 7. The CDR3 has 16 residues. The CDR3 coding sequence is TGTGCCAGCAGTGAGGTCGGACTAGCGGCCCCCTACGAGCAGTACTTC. Its protein is CASSEVGLAAPYEQYF.

The J gene is TRBJ1-6, the V gene TRBV30; D not certain. V was pared by 3 bases and J by 8 bases, with 11 bases between. The CDR3 spans 13 residues. The germline V gene has CDR1 GTSNPN and CDR2 SVGIG (reference sequence). The CDR3 loop is CAWSLDEYSPLHF. In DNA form, the CDR3 reads TGTGCCTGGAGCCTCGACGAATATTCACCCCTCCACTTT.

The rearrangement joins TRBV7-9 to TRBJ2-2, with 7 bases fitting TRBD1. V was pared by 2 bases and J by 4 bases, with 7 bases of the junction left unmatched. There are 16 residues in the CDR3. Germline V gene data show CDR1 as SEHNR and CDR2 as FQNEAQ (reference sequence). This chain's CDR3 is CASSLKSTGTTGELFF. The CDR3 DNA sequence: TGTGCCAGCAGCTTAAAATCGACAGGGACCACCGGGGAGCTGTTTTTT. The full variable domain, with the rest looked up from reference TRBV7-9 and TRBJ2-2, is DTGVSQNPRHKITKRGQNVTFRCDPISEHNRLYWYRQTLGQGPEFLTYFQNEAQLEKSRLLSDRFSAERPKGSFSTLEIQRTEQGDSAMYLCASSLKSTGTTGELFFGEGSRLTVL.

The rearrangement uses TRBV19 and TRBJ2-2; the D gene is possibly TRBD1 (5 bases). The CDR3 contains 12 residues. The germline V gene has CDR1 LNHDA and CDR2 SQIVND (reference sequence). The ends were cut back, 7 bases at V and 7 bases at J, with 10 bases in the middle. CDR3: CASIPQGGELFF. For the CDR3, the DNA is TGTGCCAGTATCCCCCAGGGCGGGGAGCTGTTTTTT. Complete variable domain (other parts from reference TRBV19 and TRBJ2-2): DGGITQSPKYLFRKEGQNVTLSCEQNLNHDAMYWYRQDPGQGLRLIYYSQIVNDFQKGDIAEGYSVSREKKESFPLTVTSAQKNPTAFYLCASIPQGGELFFGEGSRLTVL.

The chain links TRBV11-2 to TRBJ2-2; 7 nucleotides agree with TRBD1. Germline CDR1 reads SGHAT; CDR2 reads FQNNGV. The V segment lost 4 bases and the J segment 7 bases; nucleotides outside the gene matches: 6. The CDR3 sequence is 14 residues long. The CDR3 sequence is CASSSTGNGGELFF. DNA of the CDR3: TGTGCCAGCAGCTCGACAGGGAACGGCGGGGAGCTGTTTTTT.